The 14 T cell receptor beta chains presented below share a single source sample, sequenced in a study of cytomegalovirus exposure and HLA in healthy donors. PCR primers comprised 60 Vbeta and 13 Jbeta primers. Profiled with immunoSEQ multiplex PCR; TCRdb holds only in-frame clones, not every one. The table shows approximately 140,000 clones, with 80% occurring only once. Sequenced material: PBMCs. Receptor source: a middle-aged woman in good health and CMV-seronegative.

Turning to this clone: The same CDR3 also results from other DNA sequences found in this sample. The chain combines TRBV7-2 with TRBJ2-1; 7 nucleotides align to TRBD2. CDR3 length: 16 amino acids. Germline V gene lookup returns CDR1 SGHTA and CDR2 FQGNSA. J was trimmed by 0 bases and V by 1 base; bases with no gene match: 3. This CDR3 reads CASSLVGGSSYNEQFF. In nucleotides, the CDR3 is TGTGCCAGCAGCTTAGTGGGCGGGAGCTCCTACAATGAGCAGTTCTTC.

The chain uses TRBV10-3 and TRBJ2-7, with TRBD2 matching over 10 bases. The CDR3 totals 19 residues. The V and J ends lost 1 base and 3 bases, in that order; junction bases with no gene match: 15. The germline V gene encodes CDR1 ENHRY and CDR2 SYGVKD. Written as DNA, the CDR3 is TGTGCCATCAGTGAGTGGGGGACAACAGCGGGGGGGCGGCGCTACGAGCAGTACTTC. Translated, it gives CAISEWGTTAGGRRYEQYF.

The chain joins TRBV5-6 to TRBJ2-5, with unresolved D. Per the germline V gene, CDR1 is SGHDT and CDR2 is YYEEEE. The CDR3 totals 12 residues. V lost 0 bases, J lost 7 bases, and 7 bases lay in between. The chain's CDR3 is CASSLASGTQYF. The DNA of the CDR3 is TGTGCCAGCAGCTTGGCCTCGGGGACCCAGTACTTC.

V usage is TRBV9 and J usage is TRBJ2-7; perhaps TRBD1 as D (5 bases). The CDR3 is made up of 17 amino acids. Per germline, CDR1 SGDLS and CDR2 YYNGEE. Trimming left V 3 bases short and J 2 bases short, with 21 bases between. The CDR3 DNA reads TGTGCCAGCAGCGCGCCGGTTGGGGCGGAGTGGACCTACGAGCAGTACTTC. The encoded protein is CASSAPVGAEWTYEQYF.

The V call is TRBV27, the J call TRBJ2-1; the D is unclear. V was cut by 5 bases and J by 5 bases, with 10 bases left in between. The germline V gene encodes CDR1 MNHEY and CDR2 SMNVEV (reference sequence). This CDR3 region has 13 residues. The CDR3 sequence: CASSPMAHNEQFF. The CDR3 DNA reads as TGTGCCAGCAGTCCCATGGCCCACAATGAGCAGTTCTTC.

The rearrangement uses TRBV19 and TRBJ2-5; 10 bases are shared with TRBD2. The ends lost 3 bases at V and 4 bases at J; junction bases unmatched: 5. The length of the CDR3 is 15 residues. Germline CDR1 and CDR2: LNHDA and SQIVND (reference sequence). The CDR3 DNA sequence: TGTGCCAGTAGTATGACGACTAGCGGGCGAGAGACCCAGTACTTC. It encodes CASSMTTSGRETQYF.

The chain couples TRBV6-5 to TRBJ2-1, with 10 bases that match TRBD2. Germline assignment: CDR1 MNHEY and CDR2 SVGAGI. There are 16 residues in the CDR3. The ends lost 4 bases at V and 3 bases at J; junction bases unmatched: 6. The CDR3 DNA follows: TGTGCCAGCAGTTCCCCTCTAGCGGGAGACTACAATGAGCAGTTCTTC. This gives the protein CASSSPLAGDYNEQFF.

The chain uses TRBV15 and TRBJ1-4, with 7 bases lining up with TRBD1. Germline assignment: CDR1 LNHNV and CDR2 YYDKDF (reference sequence). V lost 0 bases to trimming and J lost 8 bases; unmatched junction nucleotides: 12. This CDR3 has 17 residues. The CDR3 reads CATSREGGLAGGEKLFF. The CDR3 DNA sequence: TGTGCCACCAGCAGAGAAGGGGGGTTGGCAGGGGGGGAAAAACTGTTTTTT. The complete variable domain, with remaining parts taken from reference TRBV15 and TRBJ1-4, reads DAMVIQNPRYQVTQFGKPVTLSCSQTLNHNVMYWYQQKSSQAPKLLFHYYDKDFNNEADTPDNFQSRRPNTSFCFLDIRSPGLGDTAMYLCATSREGGLAGGEKLFFGSGTQLSVL.

This clone has ten or more counts. The gene calls are TRBV2 and TRBJ1-6; D perhaps matches TRBD1 (5 bases). The CDR3 totals 14 residues. The V gene lost 7 bases and the J gene lost 7 bases, with 14 bases spanning the gap. From germline, CDR1 is SNHLY and CDR2 FYNNEI. This CDR3 is CASTGHLDNSPLHF. For the CDR3, the DNA is TGTGCCAGCACCGGACATCTGGACAATTCACCCCTCCACTTT.

The gene calls are TRBV5-6 and TRBJ2-7, with no clear D. The V end was cut by 2 bases, the J end by 0 bases, with 9 bases between. The germline CDR1 and CDR2 sequences are SGHDT and YYEEEE. The CDR3 totals 14 residues. The CDR3, as DNA: TGTGCCAGCAGCTTCTGGCAGCGCTCCTACGAGCAGTACTTC. Its translation: CASSFWQRSYEQYF.

The chain recombines TRBV4-3 with TRBJ2-5, with D possibly being TRBD2 (5 bases). The CDR3 is made up of 13 amino acids. Per germline, CDR1 LGHNA and CDR2 YSLEER. V gave up 1 base and J gave up 5 bases, with 8 bases separating them. CDR3 DNA: TGCGCCAGCAGCCAAGGCCGGAGGGAGACCCAGTACTTC. This sequence encodes CASSQGRRETQYF.

The chain is built from TRBV2 and TRBJ2-1; TRBD1 is a possible D gene (6 bases). There are 14 residues in the CDR3. CDR1 is SNHLY, CDR2 FYNNEI, per germline. Between the trimmed V and J ends, which lost 4 bases and 4 bases, there was a span of 11 bases. In DNA form, the CDR3 reads TGTGCCAGCAGTGGAGGGGGACGATACAATGAGCAGTTCTTC. It yields the protein CASSGGGRYNEQFF. Complete variable domain (other parts from reference TRBV2 and TRBJ2-1): EPEVTQTPSHQVTQMGQEVILRCVPISNHLYFYWYRQILGQKVEFLVSFYNNEISEKSEIFDDQFSVERPDGSNFTLKIRSTKLEDSAMYFCASSGGGRYNEQFFGPGTRLTVL.

This clone was observed once. This sample also contains other DNA sequences that code for the same CDR3. The chain employs TRBV5-5 and TRBJ2-7; 11 nucleotides align to TRBD2. V lost 0 bases, J lost 3 bases, and 2 bases stayed unmatched. This CDR3 is built from 15 residues. Germline loops: CDR1 SGHKS, CDR2 YYEKEE (reference sequence). The CDR3 reads CASSLGLAGSYEQYF. DNA for the CDR3: TGTGCCAGCAGCTTGGGACTAGCGGGAAGCTACGAGCAGTACTTC.

This chain uses TRBV13 with TRBJ1-3; no reliable D call. The V end was cut by 5 bases, the J end by 0 bases, with 17 bases between. The CDR3 extends over 17 amino acids. Germline V lookup: CDR1 PRHDT, CDR2 FYEKMQ (reference sequence). CDR3 sequence reads: CASSLSQVYPSGNTIYF. The DNA for the CDR3 is TGTGCCAGCAGCCTATCCCAGGTCTATCCCTCTGGAAACACCATATATTTT.